The next 14 T cell receptor beta chains were all read from a single sample in a study of cytomegalovirus exposure and HLA in healthy donors. Amplification used 60 Vbeta primers and 13 Jbeta primers. Only in-frame clones appear in the TCRdb table, and some are missing; sequencing was by immunoSEQ multiplex PCR. The repertoire holds about 140,000 clones, with approximately 91% as singletons. The sequenced sample consisted of PBMCs. These receptors were collected from a woman aged 40 to 50 in good health and CMV-seronegative.

This clone was seen more than once but under ten times. V gene TRBV2 combines with J gene TRBJ1-5; TRBD1 matches at 9 bases. CDR1 and CDR2 from the germline V gene are SNHLY and FYNNEI. This CDR3 has 15 amino acids. Trimming took 5 bases from V and 0 from J; bases not matched to a gene: 2. CDR3 sequence reads: CASSWDRDSNQPQHF. The CDR3, as DNA: TGTGCCAGCAGTTGGGACAGGGATAGCAATCAGCCCCAGCATTTT.

The genes are TRBV11-2 and TRBJ2-5; 8 bases align to TRBD2. V lost 1 base and J lost 1; bases outside the gene matches: 2. The CDR3 has 15 residues. Per the germline V gene, CDR1 is SGHAT and CDR2 is FQNNGV. The chain's CDR3 is CASSLVAGSQETQYF. The CDR3 DNA sequence: TGTGCCAGCAGCTTAGTAGCGGGGAGCCAAGAGACCCAGTACTTC.

The chain is built from TRBV5-4 and TRBJ2-4, with 8 bases matching TRBD2. J gave up 6 bases and V 3 bases, and 5 bases lay outside the gene matches. This CDR3 region has 14 residues. Germline values: CDR1 SGHNT, CDR2 YYREEE (reference sequence). Here the CDR3 reads CASSSGLEVNIQYF. CDR3 in DNA: TGTGCCAGCAGCTCGGGACTAGAGGTAAACATTCAGTACTTC.

The rearrangement joins TRBV10-3 to TRBJ1-2; 7 bases agree with TRBD1. Germline values: CDR1 ENHRY, CDR2 SYGVKD. The CDR3 contains 15 residues. V was pared by 0 bases and J by 4 bases, with 5 bases of the junction left unmatched. CDR3 amino acids: CAISESRTGIYGYTF. The CDR3 DNA reads TGTGCCATCAGTGAGTCAAGGACAGGCATCTATGGCTACACCTTC.

The gene calls are TRBV5-1 and TRBJ2-7, with 11 nucleotides matching TRBD2. This CDR3 is built from 14 residues. The germline V gene has CDR1 SGHRS and CDR2 YFSETQ. The junction had 4 bases not matched to a gene; V was cut back by 4 bases and J by 4 bases. This CDR3 is CASSTGTSGYEQYF. The CDR3 DNA is TGCGCCAGCAGCACCGGGACTAGCGGATACGAGCAGTACTTC.

The chain carries TRBV30 and TRBJ2-7; 8 bases match TRBD1. Germline assignment: CDR1 GTSNPN and CDR2 SVGIG (reference sequence). This CDR3 contains 12 residues. Unmatched junction bases numbered 4, after V lost 4 bases and J lost 5 bases. The CDR3 sequence is CAWTDRGDEQYF. The CDR3 DNA is TGTGCCTGGACCGACAGGGGCGACGAGCAGTACTTC.

V usage is TRBV2 and J usage is TRBJ2-7; 10 bases are a match to TRBD2. The V segment lost 2 bases and the J segment 4 bases; nucleotides outside the gene matches: 5. There are 15 residues in the CDR3. Looked up from germline, CDR1 is SNHLY and CDR2 is FYNNEI. CDR3: CASSERASGRYEQYF. The DNA of the CDR3 is TGTGCCAGCAGTGAACGAGCTAGCGGGAGATACGAGCAGTACTTC.

V gene TRBV7-9 combines with J gene TRBJ2-3; the match to TRBD2 covers 7 bases. V was clipped by 4 bases and J by 7 bases; unmatched bases: 8. This CDR3 comprises 14 residues. Germline CDR1 and CDR2: SEHNR and FQNEAQ (reference sequence). The CDR3 nucleotides read TGTGCCAGCAGCTCCCGGGAGGAGAGGAATACGCAGTATTTT. Translating it yields CASSSREERNTQYF.

The V and J genes are TRBV10-3 and TRBJ2-1; TRBD2 matches at 11 bases. V shed 3 bases and J 3 bases; nucleotides not matched to a gene: 1. Germline V CDR1 and CDR2: ENHRY, SYGVKD. The CDR3 is 15 amino acids. CDR3 sequence: CAISELAGVYNEQFF. The CDR3 bases are TGTGCCATCAGTGAACTAGCGGGAGTCTACAATGAGCAGTTCTTC.

CDR3 coding DNA: TGTGCCACCAGCACTTACAATGAGCAGTTCTTC. Translated: CATSTYNEQFF. The chain recombines TRBV15 with TRBJ2-1, with no clear D. Germline loops: CDR1 LNHNV, CDR2 YYDKDF (reference sequence). This CDR3 spans 11 amino acids. V was pared by 4 bases and J by 4 bases, with 2 bases between. The full variable domain, with the rest looked up from reference TRBV15 and TRBJ2-1, is DAMVIQNPRYQVTQFGKPVTLSCSQTLNHNVMYWYQQKSSQAPKLLFHYYDKDFNNEADTPDNFQSRRPNTSFCFLDIRSPGLGDTAMYLCATSTYNEQFFGPGTRLTVL.

J is TRBJ1-1 and V is TRBV29-1, with D possibly matching TRBD1 (5 bases). The ends were cut back, 7 bases at V and 0 bases at J, with 12 bases in the middle. Per the germline V gene, CDR1 is SQVTM and CDR2 is ANQGSEA. This CDR3 contains 13 residues. The DNA for the CDR3 is TGCAGCGCCCATGTGGACATGAACACTGAAGCTTTCTTT. Translated, it gives CSAHVDMNTEAFF.

In this sample, this clone turned up a few times. This chain links TRBV28 with TRBJ2-7; 7 bases are a match to TRBD1. V trimming: 7 bases; J trimming: 2 bases; junction bases outside the gene matches: 8. The germline V gene encodes CDR1 MDHEN and CDR2 SYDVKM. The CDR3 length is 14 residues. DNA of the CDR3: TGTGCCAGCAAACTTCCGGGACAGACCTACGAGCAGTACTTC. Its translation is CASKLPGQTYEQYF.

This clone was seen a few times. This chain joins TRBV5-6 and TRBJ2-3; 11 nucleotides match TRBD2. J lost 2 bases, V lost 2 bases, and 4 bases had no gene match. The germline gives CDR1 SGHDT, CDR2 YYEEEE. The CDR3 is 16 amino acids. CDR3 in amino acids: CASSFLAGGLTDTQYF. The CDR3 DNA is TGTGCCAGCAGCTTTCTAGCGGGAGGCCTCACAGATACGCAGTATTTT. The full variable domain, its missing parts supplied by reference TRBV5-6 and TRBJ2-3, is DAGVTQSPTHLIKTRGQQVTLRCSPKSGHDTVSWYQQALGQGPQFIFQYYEEEERQRGNFPDRFSGHQFPNYSSELNVNALLLGDSALYLCASSFLAGGLTDTQYFGPGTRLTVL.

The gene calls are TRBV6-1 and TRBJ2-7, with 7 bases matching TRBD1. This CDR3 is built from 16 residues. The germline CDR1 and CDR2 sequences are MNHNS and SASEGT. Trimming removed 2 bases from V and 7 bases from J; junction bases left unmatched: 14. CDR3 residues: CASSEHQGVPGEEQYF. The CDR3 bases are TGTGCCAGCAGTGAACATCAGGGGGTGCCTGGGGAGGAGCAGTACTTC.